One T cell receptor (beta chain) is described in this entry. Its specificity is not known. V gave up 7 bases and J gave up 0 bases, with 10 bases separating them. The CDR3 runs to 15 residues. In germline, CDR1 is MGHRA, CDR2 YSYEKL. The data derive from a study of post-analysis software for immune sequencing data. Study overall: Both relapsing-remitting and secondary progressive multiple sclerosis featured among the disease courses, as did progressive-relapsing multiple sclerosis. Study conclusions and caveats: Patients had higher frequencies than controls of five TRBV segments, including TRBV5-6, TRBV5-1 and TRBV20-1. F measure grouped same-batch samples tightly together.

Each TCR beta cDNA library carried unique molecular identifiers. Once 1 to 10 million T cells were used, hundreds of thousands of cDNA molecules resulted. TCRdb analysed the PCR reads with MiXCR anew, one entry per CDR3 protein. The table lists about 460,000 distinct CDR3 sequences, approximately 46% of them singletons, with 9% to 13% in the top ten. The J gene is TRBJ1-6, the V gene TRBV4-1; D is perhaps TRBD1 (5 bases). The specimen sequenced was blood. The TCR originated in a girl between 10 and 17 years old with multiple sclerosis. The CDR3, as DNA: TGCGCCAGCATTCGGGACGGCTCCTATAATTCACCCCTCCACTTT. This sequence encodes CASIRDGSYNSPLHF.